This T cell receptor (beta chain) emerged from a study of blood T cell repertoires in COVID-19 (TCRdb year 2020). General notes on the study: Samples from collaborators originated in the United States, Italy and Spain and spanned both the acute and convalescent phases of COVID-19. A freely available public database, intended as a resource for researchers studying the immune response to SARS-CoV-2, is where the repertoires were released. The dataset comprised deeply sampled blood TCRbeta repertoires from subjects exposed to, actively infected with, or recovered from COVID-19. The material from the prospective study consisted of cDNA or gDNA derived from T cells, B-cell-depleted T cells, or PBMCs. Where HLA class I and class II types were available, the types were taken from metadata supplied by the sample provider, not from assay-based typing. Nearly every sample came with metadata listing a de-identified subject ID, COVID-19 status, age in years and sex. Samples came from the ongoing ImmuneRACE study (first 160 participants) plus 1,254 subjects from 6 global collaborators.

The immunoSEQ Assay, a bias-controlled multiplex PCR, was used to amplify TCRbeta CDR3 regions from genomic DNA. Per the original workflow: Within the assay, amplification of reference gene primers was used to estimate how many nucleated cells each sample contained. To quantify the absolute abundance of each unique TCRbeta CDR3 rearrangement, sequence reads were collapsed and filtered. For each sample, productive Simpson clonality was calculated by taking the square root of Simpson's diversity index across productive rearrangements. In its TCRdb copy, this immuneACCESS table keeps in-frame sequences only and misses some clones. Where compared with another copy, unresolved V genes explain less than half of these, and the others have no known cause. V and J calls and clone size are as listed in that table; D and trimming were resolved from the DNA. The sample has around 130,000 clones on record, less than 90% of them singletons. Approximately 1.8% of the sample is in the top ten clones.

Overall study outcomes, separate from this receptor: Clinical and demographic metadata were provided uncurated, with the amount varying by source and participant.

On this clone: The antigen this receptor binds is unknown. The record has no base qualities; no much larger clone is one base away.

Its CDR3 holds 16 amino acids, cysteine through phenylalanine. The CDR3 DNA has 48 bases and is translated from base 1. For CDR1 and CDR2, the germline V gene (reference sequence) lists WNHNN and SYGVQD. V was cut back by 2 bases and J by 3 bases, leaving a gap of 13 bases between them. The collaborating institutions used their own protocols to collect whole blood in K2EDTA tubes. For TCRbeta analysis, collaborators shipped samples in one of three forms: frozen whole blood, isolated PBMCs, or DNA extracted from either of those sample types. The chain is made from TRBV10-1 and TRBJ2-2, with no confident D gene call. The material sequenced was peripheral blood. The sequence was collected from a man between 70 and 80 years old with acute or convalescent COVID-19. CDR3 sequence: CASSEKRVAYTGELFF. DNA sequence: TGCGCCAGCAGTGAGAAACGGGTGGCATACACCGGGGAGCTGTTTTTT.